The 29 T cell receptor beta chains below were found in one sample sequenced in a study of blood T cells in healthy people across ages. Then a second PCR, running about 6 to 12 cycles, was carried out with a sample-barcoded 5' primer and a J-beta primer mix. MiXCR, run by TCRdb on the 5' RACE reads, gives a single entry per CDR3 protein. The repertoire holds fewer than 2 million distinct CDR3 sequences, with about two fifths as singletons. Material: blood. The receptors stem from a human donor in good health.

The chain has TRBV30 and TRBJ1-1; D is unresolved. Deletions cut 0 bases from V and 5 bases from J, with 7 bases between. CDR1 GTSNPN and CDR2 SVGIG come from the germline V gene (reference sequence). The CDR3 is 12 amino acids. In nucleotides, the CDR3 is TGTGCCTGGAGTGTAACTCAGACTGAAGCTTTCTTT. This gives the protein CAWSVTQTEAFF.

The chain employs TRBV5-1 and TRBJ2-1; D gene uncertain. In germline, CDR1 is SGHRS, CDR2 YFSETQ. The germline V and J ends were trimmed by 5 bases and 5 bases, with 8 bases remaining between them. The CDR3 has 12 residues. CDR3 DNA sequence: TGCGCCAGCAGTGGGTTCGACAATGAGCAGTTCTTC. It translates to CASSGFDNEQFF.

This clonotype was detected only a few times. The chain links TRBV2 to TRBJ2-5, with D possibly TRBD1 on 5 matching bases. The CDR3 runs to 10 residues. The V end was cut by 6 bases, the J end by 9 bases, with 8 bases between. Germline CDR1 and CDR2: SNHLY and FYNNEI. The CDR3 DNA follows: TGTGCCAGCAGAGGGGCGTCCCAGTACTTC. Its protein is CASRGASQYF.

The chain has TRBV18 and TRBJ2-1; D not resolved. This CDR3 has 13 residues. Germline V lookup: CDR1 KGHSH, CDR2 LQKENI. Trimming removed 2 bases at V and 5 bases at J, with 7 bases between. The CDR3 protein is CASSPASHNEQFF. CDR3 bases: TGTGCCAGCTCACCAGCTTCACACAATGAGCAGTTCTTC.

The chain joins TRBV29-1 to TRBJ1-1, with TRBD1 as a possible D gene (5 bases). CDR1 SQVTM and CDR2 ANQGSEA come from the germline V gene. Deletions cut 5 bases from V and 1 base from J, with 11 bases between. CDR3 length equals 13 residues. The CDR3 region has the DNA TGCAGCGTTTCAGGGCTAGCGAACACTGAAGCTTTCTTT. Protein product: CSVSGLANTEAFF. Combining the CDR3 with reference TRBV29-1 and TRBJ1-1 gives the whole variable domain SAVISQKPSRDICQRGTSLTIQCQVDSQVTMMFWYRQQPGQSLTLIATANQGSEATYESGFVIDKFPISRPNLTFSTLTVSNMSPEDSSIYLCSVSGLANTEAFFGQGTRLTVV.

This clonotype was recorded a few times. CDR3 nucleotides: TGTGCCAGCAGTTTGTTTAAGACTTATGGCGGGGAGTACAATGAGCAGTTCTTC. Encoded protein: CASSLFKTYGGEYNEQFF. The chain carries TRBV27 and TRBJ2-1, with a possible D match to TRBD2 (6 bases). V was trimmed by 3 bases and J by 4 bases, leaving 22 bases between them. The germline V gene encodes CDR1 MNHEY and CDR2 SMNVEV (reference sequence). The CDR3 is made up of 18 amino acids.

The genes are TRBV30 and TRBJ1-1, with 9 bases that match TRBD1. The CDR3 extends over 13 amino acids. Germline V gene data show CDR1 as GTSNPN and CDR2 as SVGIG (reference sequence). The trim removed 8 bases at V and 4 bases at J, leaving 8 bases unmatched. The CDR3 spells CAVTGGAGTEAFF. The CDR3, as DNA: TGTGCCGTAACAGGGGGCGCGGGCACTGAAGCTTTCTTT.

V and J are TRBV6-4 and TRBJ1-2; weak D call: TRBD1 (6 bases). Trimming removed 3 bases at V and 8 bases at J, with 13 bases between. Germline CDR1 and CDR2: MRHNA and SNTAGT. CDR3 length: 13 residues. The CDR3, as DNA: TGTGCCAGCAGTGAAAACAGGGCAACAGGCTACACCTTC. This sequence encodes CASSENRATGYTF.

V gene TRBV12-3 or TRBV12-4 combines with J gene TRBJ2-7; TRBD2 might be the D (7 bases). Deletions cut 1 base from V and 6 bases from J, with 13 bases between. The CDR3 is 14 residues long. CDR3 sequence: CASSLVRGQSEQYF. In nucleotides, the CDR3 is TGTGCCAGCAGTTTAGTGCGGGGGCAGAGCGAGCAGTACTTC.

This chain uses TRBV7-2 with TRBJ1-4; D is perhaps TRBD1 (5 bases). The V end was cut by 3 bases, the J end by 6 bases, with 11 bases between. From germline, CDR1 is SGHTA and CDR2 FQGNSA. The CDR3 extends over 14 amino acids. The CDR3 bases are TGTGCCAGCAGCTTTGGGGGTTATGATGAAAAACTGTTTTTT. Translated, it gives CASSFGGYDEKLFF. Full variable domain (remainder filled in from reference TRBV7-2 and TRBJ1-4): GAGVSQSPSNKVTEKGKDVELRCDPISGHTALYWYRQSLGQGLEFLIYFQGNSAPDKSGLPSDRFSAERTGGSVSTLTIQRTQQEDSAVYLCASSFGGYDEKLFFGSGTQLSVL.

In this sample, this clonotype turned up once. The chain uses TRBV29-1 and TRBJ2-1; D not resolved. The CDR3 totals 13 residues. Germline V gene sequence: CDR1 SQVTM, CDR2 ANQGSEA. V lost 5 bases, J lost 1 base, and 9 bases lay in between. The CDR3 sequence is CSVSARSYNEQFF. The CDR3 nucleotides are TGCAGCGTTAGCGCTAGATCCTACAATGAGCAGTTCTTC.

The chain is built from TRBV12-3 or TRBV12-4 and TRBJ2-3; the match to TRBD1 covers 9 bases. V was pared by 1 base and J by 1 base, with 9 bases of the junction left unmatched. The CDR3 sequence is 18 residues long. CDR3 sequence (DNA): TGTGCCAGCAGTTTAGGGACAGGGGATCCGCCGGGCACAGATACGCAGTATTTT. Amino acid sequence: CASSLGTGDPPGTDTQYF.

This clonotype was picked up a small number of times. V and J are TRBV10-3 and TRBJ2-5; the D call may be TRBD1 or TRBD2 (6 bases each). The CDR3 has 15 amino acids. Germline CDR1 ENHRY, CDR2 SYGVKD. Trimming stripped 3 bases from V and 3 bases from J, with 14 bases between. The CDR3: CAISDDLGGEETQYF. CDR3 DNA: TGTGCCATCAGTGATGATTTGGGGGGCGAAGAGACCCAGTACTTC.

Written as DNA, the CDR3 is TGTGCCAGCAGCTTAGGACTAGCGCGGACCAATACGCAGTATTTT. This codes for CASSLGLARTNTQYF. J is TRBJ2-3 and V is TRBV7-2; 8 nucleotides align to TRBD2. Germline trimming cut 1 base from V and 7 bases from J; bases unmatched to any gene: 7. Germline values: CDR1 SGHTA, CDR2 FQGNSA. CDR3 length: 15 residues.

The rearrangement joins TRBV3-1 to TRBJ2-7; D is unresolved. The CDR3 covers 13 residues. V lost 4 bases and J 0 bases, leaving 7 bases between the germline ends. CDR1 and CDR2 from the germline V gene are LGHDT and YNNKEL (reference sequence). The CDR3 sequence: CASSPAYSYEQYF. The CDR3 DNA reads as TGTGCCAGCAGCCCCGCCTACTCCTACGAGCAGTACTTC.

The V and J genes are TRBV10-3 and TRBJ1-1, with D maybe TRBD1 (6 bases). V was cut by 4 bases and J by 8 bases, with 11 bases left in between. The CDR3 totals 12 residues. Germline V gives CDR1 ENHRY, CDR2 SYGVKD. The CDR3 protein is CAISGGAGEAFF. The CDR3 coding sequence is TGTGCCATCAGTGGGGGGGCAGGGGAAGCTTTCTTT.

This clonotype was counted between two and nine times. CDR3 residues: CSAIKFRLASTDTQYF. CDR3 bases: TGCAGTGCTATAAAATTCCGACTAGCGAGCACAGATACGCAGTATTTT. The V gene is TRBV20-1, the J gene TRBJ2-3, with 8 bases identical to TRBD2. V lost 4 bases and J lost 0; bases outside the gene matches: 9. This CDR3 is built from 16 residues. Germline-derived CDR1 and CDR2 are DFQATT and SNEGSKA (reference sequence).

This clonotype was seen a single time. At one end the junction does not follow the germline gene, possibly because of a read error. The V call is TRBV20-1, the J call TRBJ2-6; D might be TRBD1 or TRBD2, each matching 5 bases. This CDR3 is built from 18 residues. Per the germline V gene, CDR1 is DFQATT and CDR2 is SNEGSKA (reference sequence). The CDR3: CSASSFGAASSGANVLAF. The CDR3 DNA sequence: TGCAGTGCTAGCTCTTTTGGGGCGGCTAGCTCTGGGGCCAACGTCCTGGCTTTC.

As regards this clonotype: At one boundary the junction diverges from the germline segment, which might be a read error. The chain combines TRBV5-1 with TRBJ1-3, with no clear D. From germline, CDR1 is SGHRS and CDR2 YFSETQ. The CDR3 extends over 16 amino acids. CDR3 coding DNA: TGCGCCAGCAGCTTGGCTCCGGGTCGTCCAAGAAACGCCATATATTTT. The encoded protein is CASSLAPGRPRNAIYF.

Remarks on this clonotype: Germline and junction disagree at one end, which may indicate a read error. The J gene is TRBJ2-3, the V gene TRBV12-3 or TRBV12-4; maybe TRBD2 (6 bases). This CDR3 comprises 16 residues. The CDR3 loop reads CASSYRGGTSTDAQYF. The CDR3 nucleotides read TGTGCCAGCAGTTACCGGGGCGGAACTAGCACAGATGCGCAGTATTTT.

This chain's CDR3 is CASSFIGYPADTQYF. CDR3 in DNA: TGTGCCAGCAGCTTCATTGGGTATCCGGCAGATACGCAGTATTTT. The genes are TRBV5-6 and TRBJ2-3, with D unclear. Germline CDR1 reads SGHDT; CDR2 reads YYEEEE. The CDR3 runs 15 residues. V was trimmed by 2 bases and J by 4 bases, leaving 14 bases between them.

This clonotype was observed a single time. V usage is TRBV6-2 or TRBV6-3 and J usage is TRBJ2-4; D may be TRBD2 (6 bases). With the DNA end fitting TRBJ2-5 better, the J assignment may be wrong. CDR3 length equals 14 residues. The V gene's germline CDR1 is MNHEY and CDR2 SVGEGT. This chain's CDR3 is CASAAGQNQETQYF. DNA for the CDR3: TGTGCCAGCGCCGCGGGGCAGAACCAAGAGACCCAGTACTTC.

The sample holds one count of this clonotype. J is TRBJ1-1 and V is TRBV6-5; D gene uncertain. The CDR3 is made up of 12 amino acids. From germline, CDR1 is MNHEY and CDR2 SVGAGI. Trimming took 8 bases from V and 2 from J, leaving 9 bases between them. In DNA, the CDR3 is TGTGCCAGCGGGAAAATTAACACTGAAGCTTTCTTT. Translation: CASGKINTEAFF.

This clonotype was seen a handful of times. J is TRBJ2-3 and V is TRBV24-1; 7 nucleotides agree with TRBD1. The germline CDR1 and CDR2 sequences are KGHDR and SFDVKD. CDR3 size: 15 residues. The junction had 15 bases not matched to a gene; V was cut back by 10 bases and J by 6 bases. The CDR3 is CATSYTKGAADTQYF. CDR3 coding DNA: TGTGCCACATCTTACACCAAGGGGGCGGCGGATACGCAGTATTTT.

This clonotype occurred once. The rearrangement links TRBV20-1 to TRBJ2-1; 7 bases are a match to TRBD2. CDR1 is DFQATT and CDR2 is SNEGSKA in the germline V gene (reference sequence). V lost 2 bases, J lost 10 bases, and 20 bases stayed unmatched. The CDR3 is made up of 17 amino acids. For the CDR3, the DNA is TGCAGTGCTAGAATCCACCCTCCTAGCGGAGACGTTCTGGAGCAGTTCTTC. This codes for CSARIHPPSGDVLEQFF.

The chain has TRBV20-1 and TRBJ2-1; D could derive from TRBD1 or TRBD2 (5 bases each). Between the trimmed V and J ends, which lost 3 bases and 7 bases, there was a span of 22 bases. Looked up from germline, CDR1 is DFQATT and CDR2 is SNEGSKA (reference sequence). The CDR3 has 16 amino acids. The CDR3: CSASGLGDPARNEQFF. CDR3 in DNA: TGCAGTGCTAGTGGTTTAGGGGACCCAGCGAGGAATGAGCAGTTCTTC.

The J gene is TRBJ1-6, the V gene TRBV7-9, with 9 bases that match TRBD1. The length of the CDR3 is 15 residues. In germline, CDR1 is SEHNR, CDR2 FQNEAQ (reference sequence). The V gene end was trimmed by 5 bases and the J gene end by 10 bases; junction bases not matched to a gene: 9. The DNA of the CDR3 is TGTGCCAGCAGCCTAACCGGGACAGGGTTCTCACCCCTCCACTTT. Residues: CASSLTGTGFSPLHF. The whole variable domain, filled in from reference TRBV7-9 and TRBJ1-6, reads DTGVSQNPRHKITKRGQNVTFRCDPISEHNRLYWYRQTLGQGPEFLTYFQNEAQLEKSRLLSDRFSAERPKGSFSTLEIQRTEQGDSAMYLCASSLTGTGFSPLHFGNGTRLTVT.

The chain combines TRBV11-3 with TRBJ2-5; D is ambiguous. V lost 0 bases to trimming and J lost 5 bases, with 7 bases between them. The CDR3 has 13 residues. CDR1 is SGHNT and CDR2 is YENEEA in the germline V gene. The CDR3 nucleotides read TGTGCCAGCAGCTTAGATGCTCGGGAGACCCAGTACTTC. Protein: CASSLDARETQYF.

Comments on this clonotype: A junction end diverges from the germline sequence, so it may reflect a read error. The chain combines TRBV20-1 with TRBJ2-1; tentatively, D is TRBD2 (6 bases). CDR1 DFQATT and CDR2 SNEGSKA come from the germline V gene (reference sequence). The CDR3 has 13 amino acids. The CDR3 reads CSASGTAYNGQFF. The CDR3 DNA reads TGCAGTGCTAGCGGGACTGCCTACAATGGGCAGTTCTTC.